This is a list of T cell receptor beta chains from one sample in a study of T-cell memory formation after mild COVID-19. TCRdb processed the 5' RACE reads anew with MiXCR; each CDR3 protein has one entry. The sample has about 39,000 distinct CDR3 sequences, 6% to 7.5% seen once. Sequenced input: PBMCs or a T cell subset sorted from them (not recorded which). The receptors come from an adult who had mild COVID-19 (a few samples of this study predate the infection). Cell type and time point are not known. The CDR3 runs from the conserved cysteine through the conserved F or W. Each record gives: V gene, J gene, CDR3 length, CDR3 protein.

TRBV2	TRBJ2-5	16	CATRTGDYGRQETQYF
TRBV20-1	TRBJ1-1	14	CSASEGGMNTEAFF
TRBV7-9	TRBJ2-1	13	CASRSTGYNEQFF
TRBV6-1	TRBJ1-2	11	CASRGVRGYTF
TRBV12-3/TRBV12-4	TRBJ1-5	14	CASSDNFSNQPQHF
TRBV12-3/TRBV12-4	TRBJ2-1	17	CASSLVKSSGVNNEQFF
TRBV2	TRBJ2-7	13	CASSVGGQDEQYF
TRBV12-3/TRBV12-4	TRBJ1-1	14	CASSLDHMNTEAFF
TRBV28	TRBJ1-2	11	CASSLGTGATF
TRBV29-1	TRBJ1-1	14	CSVERGAMNTEAFF
TRBV20-1	TRBJ1-1	13	CSASSGLNTEAFF
TRBV7-3	TRBJ2-5	13	CASSLTYQETQYF
TRBV7-3	TRBJ1-2	18	CASSLKPDDPLKPGGYTF
TRBV12-3/TRBV12-4	TRBJ1-1	12	CASSSRNTEAFF
TRBV7-9	TRBJ1-2	15	CASSLSYNRGNGYTF
TRBV14	TRBJ1-1	13	CASSRTVNTEAFF
TRBV6-6	TRBJ1-6	12	CASSGPVGSLHF
TRBV20-1	TRBJ1-6	12	CSPTGYNSPLHF
TRBV4-1	TRBJ1-1	15	CASSQKREEAGEAFF
TRBV30	TRBJ1-2	12	CAWSLQINGYTF
TRBV6-2/TRBV6-3	TRBJ2-3	16	CASSQGGAGVGDTQYF
TRBV7-8	TRBJ1-5	15	CASSLDRQINQPQHF
TRBV19	TRBJ2-7	12	CASSMGAYEQYF
TRBV9	TRBJ2-2	18	CASSPRIGTRGHTGELFF
TRBV7-3	TRBJ2-7	15	CASSSGTGPQYEQYF
TRBV5-1	TRBJ1-2	15	CASSLGGGLSYGYTF
TRBV28	TRBJ2-7	13	CASSLPGTSEQYF
TRBV15	TRBJ2-5	13	CATSRALKETQYF
TRBV20-1	TRBJ1-6	15	CSARDQGIYNSPLHF
TRBV30	TRBJ1-3	15	CAWSPGRSSGNTIYF
TRBV6-6	TRBJ1-5	14	CASTRDRAYQPQHF
TRBV7-2	TRBJ2-5	19	CASSPASGTSGRAQETQYF
TRBV24-1	TRBJ2-3	14	CATSDTLITDTQYF
TRBV2	TRBJ2-1	14	CASRPGQPGNEQFF
TRBV27	TRBJ2-7	14	CASSLGHKSYEQYF
TRBV28	TRBJ2-7	11	CASSRVNEQYF
TRBV2	TRBJ2-4	14	CASNGQLAKNIQYF
TRBV25-1	TRBJ2-7	17	CASSRDRVWASGYEQYF
TRBV7-9	TRBJ2-2	14	CASTEDRGTGELFF
TRBV18	TRBJ1-1	18	CASSSIRGPPNSDTEAFF
TRBV5-1	TRBJ2-3	15	CASSVQGARTDTQYF
TRBV4-3	TRBJ2-4	14	CASSQDRGTDIQYF
TRBV6-5	TRBJ2-3	15	CASSSPRGGPADQYF
TRBV24-1	TRBJ1-5	15	CATSASGTGNQPQHF
TRBV9	TRBJ2-1	16	CASSVALDHLGNEQFF
TRBV10-3	TRBJ1-1	14	CAISVALADTEAFF
TRBV3-1	TRBJ2-7	12	CASSQWAAGFCF
TRBV15	TRBJ2-2	14	CATSAGPNTGELFF
TRBV4-2	TRBJ1-1	14	CASSQLIGGTEAFF
TRBV9	TRBJ2-1	13	CASSRRQYNEQFF
TRBV12-3/TRBV12-4	TRBJ1-1	13	CASSLTLNTEAFF
TRBV20-1	TRBJ1-2	15	CSARTTGGRTIGYTF
TRBV24-1	TRBJ2-1	16	CATSDLAGAVYNEQFF
TRBV7-6	TRBJ2-3	16	CASSSYRGASTDTQYF
TRBV3-1	TRBJ2-7	15	CASRGPGQGPYEQYF
TRBV6-5	TRBJ1-2	15	CASSYLGQEVYGYTF
TRBV20-1	TRBJ2-1	15	CSARDEQGLNNEQFF